The 26 T cell receptor beta chains presented below share a single source sample, sequenced in a study of human T cells and chemical hapten exposure. Stated time point: patch test 1, 2 weeks after DPC sensitization. Treatment here: therapeutic diphenylcyclopropenone sensitization with weekly scalp DPC. TCRdb independently ran MiXCR on the RACE reads; one entry per CDR3 protein. The profile shows 75,000 to 100,000 distinct CDR3 sequences, about 11% of them singletons. The input for sequencing was whole blood, taken in connection with sensitization to the hapten diphenylcyclopropenone (DPC). These receptors were collected from a woman aged 55-69 years with alopecia areata. Some clones in this sample may be carry-over from other donors' samples.

This chain connects TRBV20-1 to TRBJ2-5; 8 positions match TRBD2. The germline CDR1 and CDR2 sequences are DFQATT and SNEGSKA (reference sequence). The CDR3 is made up of 14 amino acids. Germline trimming cut 0 bases from V and 6 bases from J; bases unmatched to any gene: 6. The CDR3 nucleotides are TGCAGTGCTAGAGATAACGGGGGGGCCAAGACCCAGTACTTC. Protein: CSARDNGGAKTQYF.

This clonotype has a count of ten or more. The chain recombines TRBV2 with TRBJ2-7, with TRBD2 as a possible D gene (6 bases). CDR1 SNHLY and CDR2 FYNNEI come from the germline V gene. V lost 6 bases and J lost 0, with 12 bases in between. This CDR3 has 14 residues. The CDR3 region has the DNA TGTGCCAGCAGAGTACCCGGGAGCTCCTACGAGCAGTACTTC. Encoded protein: CASRVPGSSYEQYF.

This clonotype was seen at least ten times. J is TRBJ1-1 and V is TRBV12-3 or TRBV12-4, with a possible D match to TRBD1 (6 bases). CDR3 length: 14 amino acids. Trimming took 6 bases from V and 0 from J, leaving 11 bases between them. The chain's CDR3 is CASRTDSMNTEAFF. In DNA form, the CDR3 reads TGTGCCAGCAGAACGGACAGTATGAACACTGAAGCTTTCTTT.

The chain carries TRBV19 and TRBJ1-4; 7 positions agree with TRBD1. The CDR3 is 14 amino acids. J was trimmed by 8 bases and V by 6 bases; bases with no gene match: 9. Germline V gene lookup returns CDR1 LNHDA and CDR2 SQIVND (reference sequence). The CDR3 coding sequence is TGTGCCAGTAGCCAACAGGGGATTGGAGAAAAACTGTTTTTT. This codes for CASSQQGIGEKLFF. Supplemented by reference TRBV19 and TRBJ1-4, the full variable domain reads DGGITQSPKYLFRKEGQNVTLSCEQNLNHDAMYWYRQDPGQGLRLIYYSQIVNDFQKGDIAEGYSVSREKKESFPLTVTSAQKNPTAFYLCASSQQGIGEKLFFGSGTQLSVL.

In this sample, this clonotype turned up many times. This sequence joins TRBV30 and TRBJ2-5; TRBD2 agrees at 9 bases. Germline trimming cut 1 base from V and 6 bases from J; bases unmatched to any gene: 3. Germline CDR1 is GTSNPN and CDR2 is SVGIG (reference sequence). The CDR3 runs 13 residues. This chain's CDR3 is CAWSGTSVQTQYF. Written as DNA, the CDR3 is TGTGCCTGGAGTGGGACTAGCGTGCAGACCCAGTACTTC. Full variable domain (missing parts from reference TRBV30 and TRBJ2-5): SQTIHQWPATLVQPVGSPLSLECTVEGTSNPNLYWYRQAAGRGLQLLFYSVGIGQISSEVPQNLSASRPQDRQFILSSKKLLLSDSGFYLCAWSGTSVQTQYFGPGTRLLVL.

The sample holds a few counts of this clonotype. This chain connects TRBV12-3 or TRBV12-4 to TRBJ2-1; 8 nucleotides line up with TRBD1. The length of the CDR3 is 15 residues. V shed 4 bases and J 5 bases; nucleotides not matched to a gene: 7. Here the CDR3 reads CASSSGQGWDNEQFF. CDR3 DNA sequence: TGTGCCAGCAGTTCCGGACAGGGATGGGACAATGAGCAGTTCTTC.

This clonotype has just a few counts. The chain recombines TRBV6-1 with TRBJ2-3; 13 bases map to TRBD2. Germline values: CDR1 MNHNS, CDR2 SASEGT. V was clipped by 3 bases and J by 6 bases; unmatched bases: 6. The length of the CDR3 is 16 residues. The CDR3 here is CASSDRLAGGPDTQYF. The CDR3 bases are TGTGCCAGCAGTGATAGACTAGCGGGGGGTCCGGATACGCAGTATTTT.

The table lists this clonotype with a few counts. V gene TRBV5-1 combines with J gene TRBJ2-7; weak D call: TRBD1 (6 bases). V was shortened by 2 bases and J by 2 bases, with 14 bases between the two germline ends. Germline CDR1 SGHRS, CDR2 YFSETQ. This CDR3 is built from 15 residues. The CDR3 reads CASSFGDRSTYEQYF. CDR3 DNA: TGCGCCAGCAGCTTTGGCGACAGGAGCACCTACGAGCAGTACTTC.

At least ten counts were recorded for this clonotype. The gene calls are TRBV12-3 or TRBV12-4 and TRBJ1-1; 8 nucleotides line up with TRBD1. V gave up 4 bases and J gave up 2 bases; unmatched junction bases: 6. The CDR3 length is 15 residues. CDR3 sequence: CASSSRTGQNTEAFF. CDR3 sequence (DNA): TGTGCCAGCAGTTCTAGGACAGGGCAAAACACTGAAGCTTTCTTT.

This clonotype occurred a few times. This chain connects TRBV29-1 to TRBJ1-6, with D tentatively TRBD1 (6 bases). V shed 5 bases and J shed 5 bases, with 10 bases lying between them. The germline V gene encodes CDR1 SQVTM and CDR2 ANQGSEA. This CDR3 comprises 13 residues. The CDR3 region has the DNA TGCAGCGTTCGACAGGCGAATAATTCACCCCTCCACTTT. This sequence encodes CSVRQANNSPLHF.

On this clonotype itself: A clone one base away is much larger, so this may be a read error. The V and J genes are TRBV15 and TRBJ2-6; tentative D call: TRBD1 (6 bases). Germline lookup yields CDR1 LNHNV and CDR2 YYDKDF (reference sequence). Trimming shortened V by 3 bases and J by 0 bases, and 15 bases separated the two germline ends. The CDR3 extends over 18 amino acids. This CDR3 reads CATSSRDMTSSGANVLTF. As DNA, the CDR3 is TGTGCCACCAGCAGCCGGGACATGACGAGCTCTGGGGCCAACGTCCTGACTTTC.

This clonotype came up many times. The chain is built from TRBV7-9 and TRBJ2-3, with TRBD1 matching over 9 bases. The germline gives CDR1 SEHNR, CDR2 FQNEAQ (reference sequence). The CDR3 contains 15 residues. V shed 2 bases, J shed 2 bases, and the junction held 2 bases outside the gene matches. CDR3 protein: CASSLYRGPTDTQYF. DNA of the CDR3: TGTGCCAGCAGCTTATACAGGGGGCCCACAGATACGCAGTATTTT. The whole variable domain, filled in from reference TRBV7-9 and TRBJ2-3, reads DTGVSQNPRHKITKRGQNVTFRCDPISEHNRLYWYRQTLGQGPEFLTYFQNEAQLEKSRLLSDRFSAERPKGSFSTLEIQRTEQGDSAMYLCASSLYRGPTDTQYFGPGTRLTVL.

This clonotype was observed a handful of times. The chain uses TRBV18 and TRBJ1-1; a weak D match, TRBD1 (6 bases). With 5 bases removed from V and 1 base from J, the gap between germline ends came to 14 bases. From germline, CDR1 is KGHSH and CDR2 LQKENI. This CDR3 comprises 15 residues. In nucleotides, the CDR3 is TGTGCCAGCTCAGCGTTCCGGGACAAGAACACTGAAGCTTTCTTT. Protein sequence: CASSAFRDKNTEAFF.

This clonotype came up many times. V gene TRBV7-3 combines with J gene TRBJ2-1, with D possibly being TRBD2 (6 bases). Trimming removed 3 bases at V and 2 bases at J, with 11 bases between. CDR1 and CDR2 (germline): SGHTA, FQGTGA. This CDR3 region has 15 residues. The CDR3 DNA reads as TGTGCCAGCAGCTTTCTTGCGGGGACCTACAATGAGCAGTTCTTC. Translation: CASSFLAGTYNEQFF. The full variable domain, rest sourced from reference TRBV7-3 and TRBJ2-1, is GAGVSQTPSNKVTEKGKYVELRCDPISGHTALYWYRQSLGQGPEFLIYFQGTGAADDSGLPNDRFFAVRPEGSVSTLKIQRTERGDSAVYLCASSFLAGTYNEQFFGPGTRLTVL.

The V and J genes are TRBV5-1 and TRBJ1-3; D is uncertain. The CDR3 runs 16 residues. Trimming removed 0 bases at V and 0 bases at J, with 10 bases between. Germline assignment: CDR1 SGHRS and CDR2 YFSETQ. DNA of the CDR3: TGCGCCAGCAGCTTGGTAGCCATCTCCTCTGGAAACACCATATATTTT. Translating it yields CASSLVAISSGNTIYF. The full variable domain, its missing parts supplied by reference TRBV5-1 and TRBJ1-3, is KAGVTQTPRYLIKTRGQQVTLSCSPISGHRSVSWYQQTPGQGLQFLFEYFSETQRNKGNFPGRFSGRQFSNSRSEMNVSTLELGDSALYLCASSLVAISSGNTIYFGEGSWLTVV.

Points on this clonotype: A much larger clone differs by one base, so this may be a read error. The V call is TRBV7-9, the J call TRBJ2-3; 12 bases are shared with TRBD2. Germline V gene data show CDR1 as SEHNR and CDR2 as FQNEAQ (reference sequence). The CDR3 covers 17 residues. The CDR3 here is CPSSRVGLAGRRDTQYF. The CDR3 DNA follows: TGTCCCAGCAGCAGAGTAGGACTAGCGGGGAGACGAGATACGCAGTATTTT. Based on the CDR3 plus reference TRBV7-9 and TRBJ2-3, the full variable domain is DTGVSQNPRHKITKRGQNVTFRCDPISEHNRLYWYRQTLGQGPEFLTYFQNEAQLEKSRLLSDRFSAERPKGSFSTLEIQRTEQGDSAMYLCPSSRVGLAGRRDTQYFGPGTRLTVL.

The table lists this clonotype with many counts. The rearrangement uses TRBV12-3 or TRBV12-4 and TRBJ1-4; a weak D match, TRBD1 (5 bases). The CDR3 sequence is 17 residues long. The V gene lost 6 bases and the J gene lost 2 bases, with 19 bases spanning the gap. The DNA of the CDR3 is TGTGCCAGCAGCCCCGACAGTCTGATTCCCACTAATGAAAAACTGTTTTTT. Amino acid sequence: CASSPDSLIPTNEKLFF.

The sample holds many counts of this clonotype. V gene TRBV6-6 combines with J gene TRBJ2-7; 7 bases are a match to TRBD1. V was clipped by 6 bases and J by 2 bases; unmatched bases: 10. Germline CDR1 and CDR2: MNHNY and SVGAGI (reference sequence). The CDR3 covers 15 residues. CDR3: CASSSTGLATYEQYF. As DNA, the CDR3 is TGTGCCAGCAGCTCGACAGGGCTTGCGACCTACGAGCAGTACTTC.

This clonotype has ten or more counts. The DNA for the CDR3 is TGCGCCAGCAGAAGTCGGACAGCATATAATTCACCCCTCCACTTT. This sequence encodes CASRSRTAYNSPLHF. This rearrangement joins TRBV23-1 to TRBJ1-6; a weak D match, TRBD1 (6 bases). TRBV23-1 is treated as an ORF (open reading frame) with a function not yet certain. The length of the CDR3 is 15 residues. Trimming left V 6 bases short and J 4 bases short, with 13 bases between.

This clonotype was counted at least ten times. The rearrangement uses TRBV7-2 and TRBJ1-2; D is unresolved. Between the trimmed V and J ends, which lost 1 base and 2 bases, there was a span of 5 bases. Germline V gene lookup returns CDR1 SGHTA and CDR2 FQGNSA. This CDR3 contains 13 residues. The DNA for the CDR3 is TGTGCCAGCAGCTTAGTACAGAACTATGGCTACACCTTC. It is translated as CASSLVQNYGYTF.

This clonotype was seen at least ten times. The V call is TRBV10-2, the J call TRBJ1-5; D may be TRBD1 (6 bases). The V end lost 5 bases, the J end lost 6 bases, and 14 bases lay between the germline ends. This CDR3 has 14 amino acids. Looked up from germline, CDR1 is WSHSY and CDR2 is SAAADI. CDR3 coding DNA: TGCGCCAGCAGTACAGGGTTGTTAGGTCAGCCCCAGCATTTT. Translating gives CASSTGLLGQPQHF.

This clonotype was picked up many times. The chain employs TRBV7-9 and TRBJ1-2; the match to TRBD1 covers 7 bases. The trim removed 4 bases at V and 2 bases at J, leaving 1 base unmatched. The CDR3 contains 13 residues. Per germline, CDR1 SEHNR and CDR2 FQNEAQ (reference sequence). DNA for the CDR3: TGTGCCAGCAGCTGGGACAGCAACTATGGCTACACCTTC. As protein: CASSWDSNYGYTF. Variable domain in full (rest from reference TRBV7-9 and TRBJ1-2): DTGVSQNPRHKITKRGQNVTFRCDPISEHNRLYWYRQTLGQGPEFLTYFQNEAQLEKSRLLSDRFSAERPKGSFSTLEIQRTEQGDSAMYLCASSWDSNYGYTFGSGTRLTVV.

In DNA, the CDR3 is TGTGCCATCAGTGGGCTAACCTACGAGCAGTACTTC. This codes for CAISGLTYEQYF. The chain couples TRBV10-3 to TRBJ2-7, with D unresolved. V lost 4 bases, J lost 2 bases, and 6 bases lay in between. CDR3 length: 12 residues. The germline V gene encodes CDR1 ENHRY and CDR2 SYGVKD.

Here the CDR3 DNA reads TGTGCCAGCAGTGTCCTGGTGAACACTGAAGCTTTCTTT. It translates to CASSVLVNTEAFF. V gene TRBV2 combines with J gene TRBJ1-1; no definite D call. V lost 4 bases, J lost 0 bases, and 6 bases lay in between. Per the germline V gene, CDR1 is SNHLY and CDR2 is FYNNEI. CDR3 size: 13 residues.

This clonotype was seen a few times. V gene TRBV23-1 combines with J gene TRBJ2-3; 16 nucleotides align to TRBD2. TRBV23-1 is filed as an ORF, its function uncertain. The CDR3 has 23 residues. Germline trimming cut 3 bases from V and 5 bases from J; bases unmatched to any gene: 23. Here the CDR3 reads CASSQHRDSGSGTSGGAIDTQYF. CDR3 sequence (DNA): TGCGCCAGCAGTCAGCACCGGGACAGTGGCTCCGGGACTAGCGGGGGGGCCATAGATACGCAGTATTTT.

This clonotype was seen ten or more times. V is TRBV7-9 and J is TRBJ2-7; D is perhaps TRBD1 or TRBD2 (5 bases each). The V gene lost 4 bases and the J gene lost 6 bases, with 16 bases spanning the gap. The CDR3 consists of 14 residues. Germline loops: CDR1 SEHNR, CDR2 FQNEAQ (reference sequence). In nucleotides, the CDR3 is TGTGCCAGCAGCTCGACTCCGCAGGGAGTCGAGCAGTACTTC. It encodes CASSSTPQGVEQYF.